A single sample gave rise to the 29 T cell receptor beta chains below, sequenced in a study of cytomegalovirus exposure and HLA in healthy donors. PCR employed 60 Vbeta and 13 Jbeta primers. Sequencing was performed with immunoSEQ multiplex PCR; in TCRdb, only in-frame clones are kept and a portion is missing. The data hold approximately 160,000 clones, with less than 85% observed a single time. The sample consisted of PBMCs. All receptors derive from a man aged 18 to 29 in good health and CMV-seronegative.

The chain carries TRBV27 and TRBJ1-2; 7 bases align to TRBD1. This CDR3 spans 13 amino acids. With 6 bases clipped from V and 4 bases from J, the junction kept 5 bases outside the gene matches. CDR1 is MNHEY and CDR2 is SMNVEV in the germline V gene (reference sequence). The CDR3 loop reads CASSPDRVYGYTF. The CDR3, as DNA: TGTGCCAGCAGCCCTGACAGGGTCTATGGCTACACCTTC.

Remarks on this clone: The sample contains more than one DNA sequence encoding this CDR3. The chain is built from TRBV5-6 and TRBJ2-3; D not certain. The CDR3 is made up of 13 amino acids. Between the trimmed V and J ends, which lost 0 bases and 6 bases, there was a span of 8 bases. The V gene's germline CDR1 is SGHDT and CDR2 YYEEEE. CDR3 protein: CASSLDYSDTQYF. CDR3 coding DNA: TGTGCCAGCAGCTTGGATTATTCTGATACGCAGTATTTT.

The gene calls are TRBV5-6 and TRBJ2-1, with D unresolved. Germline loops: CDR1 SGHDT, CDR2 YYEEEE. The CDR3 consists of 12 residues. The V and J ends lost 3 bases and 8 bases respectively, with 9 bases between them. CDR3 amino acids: CASSSFSDEQFF. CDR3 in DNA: TGTGCCAGCAGCTCCTTCTCTGATGAGCAGTTCTTC.

In nucleotides, the CDR3 is TGTGCCAGTAGTAGGGACAGGGGAAATCTTGGCGAGCAGTACTTC. This gives the protein CASSRDRGNLGEQYF. V usage is TRBV19 and J usage is TRBJ2-7; 10 bases match TRBD1. V lost 4 bases, J lost 6 bases, and 9 bases stayed unmatched. This CDR3 contains 15 residues. Germline loops: CDR1 LNHDA, CDR2 SQIVND (reference sequence).

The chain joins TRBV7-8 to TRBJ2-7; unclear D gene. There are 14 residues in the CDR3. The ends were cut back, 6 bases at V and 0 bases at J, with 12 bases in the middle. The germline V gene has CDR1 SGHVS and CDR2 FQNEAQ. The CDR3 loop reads CASRSRMNSYEQYF. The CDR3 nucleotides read TGTGCCAGCAGGAGCAGGATGAACTCCTACGAGCAGTACTTC.

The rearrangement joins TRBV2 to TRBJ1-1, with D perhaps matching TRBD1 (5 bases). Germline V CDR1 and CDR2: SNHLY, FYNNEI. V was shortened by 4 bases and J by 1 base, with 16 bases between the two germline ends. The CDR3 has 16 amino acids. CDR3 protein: CASSGGGGRSNTEAFF. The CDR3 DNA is TGTGCCAGCAGTGGGGGTGGGGGGAGGTCGAACACTGAAGCTTTCTTT. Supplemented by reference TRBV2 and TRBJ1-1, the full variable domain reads EPEVTQTPSHQVTQMGQEVILRCVPISNHLYFYWYRQILGQKVEFLVSFYNNEISEKSEIFDDQFSVERPDGSNFTLKIRSTKLEDSAMYFCASSGGGGRSNTEAFFGQGTRLTVV.

The CDR3 DNA reads as TGTGCCAGCAGCCACACCCGGACAGGGCCCACCGGGGAGCTGTTTTTT. This codes for CASSHTRTGPTGELFF. The V call is TRBV14, the J call TRBJ2-2; 8 nucleotides agree with TRBD1. The CDR3 runs to 16 residues. Germline assignment: CDR1 SGHDN and CDR2 FVKESK. With 3 bases clipped from V and 4 bases from J, the junction kept 7 bases outside the gene matches.

As DNA, the CDR3 is TGTGCCACCCGCGGTTTGCAAGCGGAGACCCAGTACTTC. As protein: CATRGLQAETQYF. The chain joins TRBV5-4 to TRBJ2-5; D remains ambiguous. V was trimmed by 9 bases and J by 5 bases, leaving 17 bases between them. Germline V gives CDR1 SGHNT, CDR2 YYREEE (reference sequence). The CDR3 sequence is 13 residues long.

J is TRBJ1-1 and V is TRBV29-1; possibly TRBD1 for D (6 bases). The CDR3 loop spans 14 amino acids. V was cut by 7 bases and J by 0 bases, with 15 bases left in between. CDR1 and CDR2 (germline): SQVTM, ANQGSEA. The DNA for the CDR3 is TGCAGCGCCAATTCAGGGGCAATGAACACTGAAGCTTTCTTT. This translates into CSANSGAMNTEAFF.

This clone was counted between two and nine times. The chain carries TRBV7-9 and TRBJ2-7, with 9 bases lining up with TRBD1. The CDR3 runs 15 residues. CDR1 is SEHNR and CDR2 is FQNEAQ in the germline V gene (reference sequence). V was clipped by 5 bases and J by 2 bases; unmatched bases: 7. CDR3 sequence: CASSPLGDRAYEQYF. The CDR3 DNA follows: TGTGCCAGCAGCCCCTTGGGGGACAGGGCCTACGAGCAGTACTTC.

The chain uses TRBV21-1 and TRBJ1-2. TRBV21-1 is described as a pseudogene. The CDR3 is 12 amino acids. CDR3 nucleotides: TGTGCCAGCAGCAAACGAGGCTATGGCTACACCTTC. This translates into CASSKRGYGYTF.

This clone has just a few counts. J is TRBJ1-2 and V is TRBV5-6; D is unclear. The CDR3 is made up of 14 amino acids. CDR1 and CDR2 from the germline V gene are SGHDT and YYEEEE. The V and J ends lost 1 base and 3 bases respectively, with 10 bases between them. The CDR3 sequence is CASSLTVSDYGYTF. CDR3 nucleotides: TGTGCCAGCAGCTTGACCGTTTCGGACTATGGCTACACCTTC.

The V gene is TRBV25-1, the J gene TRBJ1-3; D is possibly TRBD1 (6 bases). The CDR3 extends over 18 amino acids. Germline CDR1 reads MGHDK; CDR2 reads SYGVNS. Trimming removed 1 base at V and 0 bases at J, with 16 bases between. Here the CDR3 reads CASSEFSGGGGSGNTIYF. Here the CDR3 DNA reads TGTGCCAGCAGTGAATTTTCTGGGGGAGGGGGCTCTGGAAACACCATATATTTT.

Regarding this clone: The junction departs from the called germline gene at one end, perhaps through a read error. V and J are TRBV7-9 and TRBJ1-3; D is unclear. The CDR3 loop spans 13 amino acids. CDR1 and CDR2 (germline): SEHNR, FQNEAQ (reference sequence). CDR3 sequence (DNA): TGTTCCAGCAGCCTCCTAATTGGAAACACCATATATTTT. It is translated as CSSSLLIGNTIYF. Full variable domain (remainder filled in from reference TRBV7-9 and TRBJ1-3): DTGVSQNPRHKITKRGQNVTFRCDPISEHNRLYWYRQTLGQGPEFLTYFQNEAQLEKSRLLSDRFSAERPKGSFSTLEIQRTEQGDSAMYLCSSSLLIGNTIYFGEGSWLTVV.

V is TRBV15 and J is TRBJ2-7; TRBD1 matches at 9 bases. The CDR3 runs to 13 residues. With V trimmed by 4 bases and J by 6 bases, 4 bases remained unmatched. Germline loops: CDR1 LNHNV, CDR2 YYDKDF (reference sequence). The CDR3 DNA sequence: TGTGCCACCAGCACTCGGACAGGGGTCGAGCAGTACTTC. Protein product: CATSTRTGVEQYF. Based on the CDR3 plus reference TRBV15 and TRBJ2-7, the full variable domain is DAMVIQNPRYQVTQFGKPVTLSCSQTLNHNVMYWYQQKSSQAPKLLFHYYDKDFNNEADTPDNFQSRRPNTSFCFLDIRSPGLGDTAMYLCATSTRTGVEQYFGPGTRLTVT.

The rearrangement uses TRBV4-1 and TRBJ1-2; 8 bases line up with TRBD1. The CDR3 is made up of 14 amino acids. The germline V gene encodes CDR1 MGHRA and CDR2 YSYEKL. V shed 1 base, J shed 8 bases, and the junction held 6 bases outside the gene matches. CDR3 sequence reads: CASSQGAGGEGYTF. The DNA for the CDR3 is TGCGCCAGCAGCCAAGGAGCAGGGGGCGAAGGCTACACCTTC.

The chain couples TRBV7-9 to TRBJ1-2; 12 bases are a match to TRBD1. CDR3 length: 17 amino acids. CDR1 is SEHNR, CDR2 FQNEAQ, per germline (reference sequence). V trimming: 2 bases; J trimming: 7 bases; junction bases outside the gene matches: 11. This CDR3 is CASSLPRDRGPMAGYTF. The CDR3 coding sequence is TGTGCCAGCAGCTTACCACGGGACAGGGGGCCCATGGCTGGCTACACCTTC.

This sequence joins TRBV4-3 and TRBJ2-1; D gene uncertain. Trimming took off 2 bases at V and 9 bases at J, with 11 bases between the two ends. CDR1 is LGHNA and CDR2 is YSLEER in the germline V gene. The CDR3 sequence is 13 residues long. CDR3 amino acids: CASSQRTTTEQFF. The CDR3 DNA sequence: TGCGCCAGCAGCCAAAGAACTACAACTGAGCAGTTCTTC.

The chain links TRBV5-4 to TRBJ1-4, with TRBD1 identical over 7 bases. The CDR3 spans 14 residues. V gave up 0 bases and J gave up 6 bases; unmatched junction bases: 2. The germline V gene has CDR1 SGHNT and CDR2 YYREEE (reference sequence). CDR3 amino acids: CASSLGRGDEKLFF. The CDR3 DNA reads TGTGCCAGCAGCTTGGGCAGGGGGGATGAAAAACTGTTTTTT.

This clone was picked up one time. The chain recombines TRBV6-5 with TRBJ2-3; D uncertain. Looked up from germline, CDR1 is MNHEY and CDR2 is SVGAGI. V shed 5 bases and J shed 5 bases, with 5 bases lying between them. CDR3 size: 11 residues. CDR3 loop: CASSILDTQYF. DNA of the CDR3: TGTGCCAGCAGTATATTAGATACGCAGTATTTT.

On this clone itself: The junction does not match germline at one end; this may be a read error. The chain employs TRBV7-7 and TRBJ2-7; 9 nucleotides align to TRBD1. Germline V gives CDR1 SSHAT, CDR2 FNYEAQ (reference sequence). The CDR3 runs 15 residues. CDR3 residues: CASSLGTGHFAEQYF. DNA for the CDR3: TGTGCTAGCAGCTTAGGGACAGGGCACTTTGCCGAGCAGTACTTC.

The CDR3 coding sequence is TGTGCCAGCAGTTGGGGGACTAGCGCCAATGAGCAGTTCTTC. It is translated as CASSWGTSANEQFF. J is TRBJ2-1 and V is TRBV27; 10 bases map to TRBD2. The CDR3 has 14 amino acids. In germline, CDR1 is MNHEY, CDR2 SMNVEV (reference sequence). V trimming: 4 bases; J trimming: 6 bases; junction bases outside the gene matches: 3.

The CDR3 DNA sequence: TGTGCCAGCAGCCCAGGAGGTCCCTCGAACAGGTACTTC. Protein: CASSPGGPSNRYF. The J gene is TRBJ2-4, the V gene TRBV7-9; possible D gene TRBD2, 5 bases. This CDR3 is 13 amino acids long. Between the trimmed V and J ends, which lost 5 bases and 15 bases, there was a span of 20 bases. CDR1 and CDR2 from the germline V gene are SEHNR and FQNEAQ (reference sequence).

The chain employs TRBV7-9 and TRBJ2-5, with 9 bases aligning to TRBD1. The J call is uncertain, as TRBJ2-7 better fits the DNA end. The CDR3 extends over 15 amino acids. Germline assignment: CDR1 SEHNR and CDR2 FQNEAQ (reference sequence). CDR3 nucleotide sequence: TGTGCCAGCAGCTTAAAGGGACAGGGCCCGTACGAGCAGTACTTC. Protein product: CASSLKGQGPYEQYF.

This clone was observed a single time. The CDR3 bases are TGCGCCAGCAGCCAGGGACTAGCGGGAGGCCGTCGTTACGAGCAGTACTTC. This gives the protein CASSQGLAGGRRYEQYF. The rearrangement uses TRBV4-1 and TRBJ2-7; 15 bases line up with TRBD2. The V gene end was trimmed by 3 bases and the J gene end by 4 bases; junction bases not matched to a gene: 7. Per the germline V gene, CDR1 is MGHRA and CDR2 is YSYEKL. The CDR3 has 17 residues.

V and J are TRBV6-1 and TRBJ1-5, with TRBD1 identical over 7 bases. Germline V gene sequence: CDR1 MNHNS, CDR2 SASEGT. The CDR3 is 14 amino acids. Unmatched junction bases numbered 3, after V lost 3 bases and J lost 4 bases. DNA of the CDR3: TGTGCCAGCAGTGATGGACAGGAGAATCAGCCCCAGCATTTT. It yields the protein CASSDGQENQPQHF.

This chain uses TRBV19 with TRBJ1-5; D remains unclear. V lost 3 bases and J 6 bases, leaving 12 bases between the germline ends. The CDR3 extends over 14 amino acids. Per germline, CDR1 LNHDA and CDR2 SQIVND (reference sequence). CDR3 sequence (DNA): TGTGCCAGTAGTATTCCGGGTCCCGGTCAGCCCCAGCATTTT. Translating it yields CASSIPGPGQPQHF.

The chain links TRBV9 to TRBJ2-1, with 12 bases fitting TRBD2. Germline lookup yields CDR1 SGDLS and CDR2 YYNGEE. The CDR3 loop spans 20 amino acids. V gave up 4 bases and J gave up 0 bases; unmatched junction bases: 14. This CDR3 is CASSTRLSGTSGHSYNEQFF. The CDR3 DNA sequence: TGTGCCAGCAGCACGCGCCTTTCCGGGACTAGCGGGCACTCCTACAATGAGCAGTTCTTC.

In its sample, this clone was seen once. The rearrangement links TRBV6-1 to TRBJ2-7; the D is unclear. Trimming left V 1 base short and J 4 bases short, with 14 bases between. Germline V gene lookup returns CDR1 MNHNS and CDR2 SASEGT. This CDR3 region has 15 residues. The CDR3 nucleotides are TGTGCCAGCAGTGAAGAGGCCGGGTCAACGTACGAGCAGTACTTC. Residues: CASSEEAGSTYEQYF.